The clone carrying this T cell receptor beta chain appeared many times. Its antigen is currently unknown. TCRdb reprocessed the 5' RACE reads via MiXCR and lists one record per CDR3 protein. The sample holds fewer than 250,000 distinct CDR3 sequences, around 30% seen once. This entry is derived from a study of T-cell memory formation after mild COVID-19. General study findings and limits: SARS-CoV-2 specificity of second-wave clones peaking day 37 was unconfirmed. The study found balanced CD4/CD8 in clones contracting day 15 to 85 and a CD4+ lean in later expanders.

This CDR3 is built from 12 residues. The V and J ends lost 5 bases and 2 bases respectively, with 7 bases between them. Germline-derived CDR1 and CDR2 are LNHDA and SQIVND (reference sequence). Material for sequencing was PBMCs or a T cell subset sorted from them (not recorded which). The chain joins TRBV19 to TRBJ2-7; a weak D match, TRBD2 (5 bases). The receptor was isolated from an adult woman who had mild COVID-19 (a few samples of this study predate the infection). Cell type and time point are not known. The DNA for the CDR3 is TGTGCCAGTAGTCCCGGGGCCTACGAGCAGTACTTC. This gives the protein CASSPGAYEQYF.